This T cell receptor (beta chain) was sequenced during a study of response to subunit inactivated influenza vaccine. TCRdb independently ran MiXCR on the RT-PCR reads; one entry per CDR3 protein. The sample comprises 650,000 to 800,000 distinct CDR3 sequences, 18% of which are singletons, and roughly 10% rests with the top ten. V was shortened by 6 bases and J by 0 bases, with 15 bases between the two germline ends. The CDR3 covers 15 residues. Germline V gene data show CDR1 as MDHEN and CDR2 as SYDVKM. The sample holds many counts of this clonotype. Its target is not known. General observations from the study: Seasonal influenza vaccination, on each occasion, was suggested by the authors to recruit few new T cells.

The chain is built from TRBV28 and TRBJ2-7; TRBD1 might be the D (6 bases). The sequence came from a man aged 50-59 years who received an inactivated influenza vaccine. The sample here was PBMCs from blood, taken 4 to 6 days after vaccination. CDR3 amino acids: CASSLRTDSSYEQYF. The CDR3 nucleotides read TGTGCCAGCAGCTTAAGGACAGACAGCTCCTACGAGCAGTACTTC.